This T cell receptor (beta chain) comes out of a study of T cell responses to AZD1222 COVID-19 vaccine. Produced via immunoSEQ multiplex PCR; TCRdb's table is partial and in-frame only. Here the sample spans roughly 260,000 clones, over 85% being singletons. Trimming cost V 2 bases and J 0 bases, with 14 bases left between them. Germline-derived CDR1 and CDR2 are LNHDA and SQIVND (reference sequence). The CDR3 extends over 17 amino acids. The sequenced sample was peripheral blood, obtained on day 0 of AZD1222 vaccination. This chain uses TRBV19 with TRBJ2-4, with D perhaps matching TRBD2 (5 bases). The source is an adult in good health. The CDR3 DNA follows: TGTGCCAGTAGTATAAGTGGACTCGACCTAGCCAAAAACATTCAGTACTTC. This sequence encodes CASSISGLDLAKNIQYF.